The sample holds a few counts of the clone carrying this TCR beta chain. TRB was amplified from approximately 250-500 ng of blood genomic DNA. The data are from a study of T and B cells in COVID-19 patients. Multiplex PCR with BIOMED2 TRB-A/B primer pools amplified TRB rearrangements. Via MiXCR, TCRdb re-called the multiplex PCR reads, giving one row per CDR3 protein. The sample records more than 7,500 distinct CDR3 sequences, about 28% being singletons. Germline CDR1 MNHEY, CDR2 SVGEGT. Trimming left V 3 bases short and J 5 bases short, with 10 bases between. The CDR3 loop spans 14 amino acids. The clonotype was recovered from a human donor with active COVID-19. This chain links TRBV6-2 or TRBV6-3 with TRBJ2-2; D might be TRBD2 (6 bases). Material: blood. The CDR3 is CASSYRGKTGELFF. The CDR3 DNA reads TGTGCCAGCAGTTATCGGGGGAAGACCGGGGAGCTGTTTTTT.